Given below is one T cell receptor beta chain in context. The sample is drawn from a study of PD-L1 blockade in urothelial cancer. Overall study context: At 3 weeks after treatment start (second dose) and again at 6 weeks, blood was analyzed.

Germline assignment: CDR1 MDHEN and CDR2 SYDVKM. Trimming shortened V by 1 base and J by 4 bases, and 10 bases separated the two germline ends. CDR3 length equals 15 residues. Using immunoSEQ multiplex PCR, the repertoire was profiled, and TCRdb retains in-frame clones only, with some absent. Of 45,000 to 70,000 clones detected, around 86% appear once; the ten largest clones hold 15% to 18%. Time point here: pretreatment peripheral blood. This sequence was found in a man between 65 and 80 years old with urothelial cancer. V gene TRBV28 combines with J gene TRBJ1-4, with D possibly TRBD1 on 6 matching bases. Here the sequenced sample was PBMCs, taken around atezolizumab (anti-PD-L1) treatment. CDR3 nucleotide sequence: TGTGCCAGCAGTTTATTGGGGGCGTATAATGAAAAACTGTTTTTT. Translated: CASSLLGAYNEKLFF.